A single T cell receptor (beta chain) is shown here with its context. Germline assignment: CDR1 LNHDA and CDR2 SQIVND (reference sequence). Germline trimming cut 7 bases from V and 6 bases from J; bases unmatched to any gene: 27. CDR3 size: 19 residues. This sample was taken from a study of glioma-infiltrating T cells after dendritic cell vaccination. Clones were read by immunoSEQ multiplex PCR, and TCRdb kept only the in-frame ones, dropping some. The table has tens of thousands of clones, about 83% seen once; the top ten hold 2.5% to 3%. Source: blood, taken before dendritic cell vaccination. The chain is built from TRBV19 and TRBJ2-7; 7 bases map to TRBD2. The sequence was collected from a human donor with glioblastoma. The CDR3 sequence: CASNLVGIAGANTSSEQYF. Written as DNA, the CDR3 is TGTGCCAGTAATTTAGTTGGCATTGCGGGAGCTAACACAAGTTCCGAGCAGTACTTC.